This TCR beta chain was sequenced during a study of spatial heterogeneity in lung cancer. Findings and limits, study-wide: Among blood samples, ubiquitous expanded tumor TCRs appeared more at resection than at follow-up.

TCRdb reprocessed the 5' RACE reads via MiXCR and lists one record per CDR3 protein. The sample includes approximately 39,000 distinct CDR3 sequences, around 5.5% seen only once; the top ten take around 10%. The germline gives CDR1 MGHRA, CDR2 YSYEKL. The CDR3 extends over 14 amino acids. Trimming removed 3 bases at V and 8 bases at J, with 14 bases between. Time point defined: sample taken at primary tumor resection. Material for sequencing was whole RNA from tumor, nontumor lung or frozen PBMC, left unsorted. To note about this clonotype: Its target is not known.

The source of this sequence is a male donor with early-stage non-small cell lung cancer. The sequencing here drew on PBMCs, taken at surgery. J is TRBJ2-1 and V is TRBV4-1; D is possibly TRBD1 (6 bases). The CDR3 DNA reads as TGCGCCAGCAGCCAGAAGAATACAGGGTATGAGCAGTTCTTC. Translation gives CASSQKNTGYEQFF.